This entry features one T cell receptor (beta chain) sequence. What it recognizes is unknown. This sample is part of a study of graft-versus-host responses after intestinal transplantation. Turning to the study itself: Anti-thymocyte globulin induction preceded approximately three years of tacrolimus and steroid maintenance in all recipients. Study-level findings and limits: Patients with graft-donor T cell macrochimerism had high graft-versus-host to host-versus-graft clonal ratios in allografts.

TCRdb's table, derived via immunoSEQ multiplex PCR, lists solely in-frame clones and lacks some. The sample has fewer than 120,000 clones, just over 90% seen once. The CDR3 runs to 14 residues. V was clipped by 1 base and J by 3 bases, with 9 bases between them. From germline, CDR1 is SEHNR and CDR2 FQNEAQ (reference sequence). The V and J genes are TRBV7-9 and TRBJ1-2, with D possibly matching TRBD1 (6 bases). This sequence was found in a human donor who received an intestinal transplant. The sequencing here drew on unstimulated CD8+ T cells sorted from spleen or lymph node cells, taken before intestinal transplant. CDR3 in DNA: TGTGCCAGCAGCTTAGGTGGACAGCACTATGGCTACACCTTC. Its translation: CASSLGGQHYGYTF.